This T cell receptor beta chain was captured by sequencing in a study of circulating and synovial CD4+ cells in juvenile arthritis. The data were produced by immunoSEQ multiplex PCR, yet TCRdb's version contains in-frame clones alone and is incomplete. The sample includes some 16,000 clones, approximately 89% of them seen just once. CDR1 is SGHVS, CDR2 FQNEAQ, per germline. Trimming took 5 bases from V and 3 from J, leaving 15 bases between them. The CDR3 has 15 amino acids. The specimen sequenced was CD4+ T cells from blood. The TCR originated in a human donor with juvenile idiopathic arthritis. The J gene is TRBJ2-3, the V gene TRBV7-8, with a possible D match to TRBD2 (6 bases). The CDR3 region has the DNA TGTGCCAGCAGCATCCGGGACTTTGGAACAGATACGCAGTATTTT. Amino acids: CASSIRDFGTDTQYF.